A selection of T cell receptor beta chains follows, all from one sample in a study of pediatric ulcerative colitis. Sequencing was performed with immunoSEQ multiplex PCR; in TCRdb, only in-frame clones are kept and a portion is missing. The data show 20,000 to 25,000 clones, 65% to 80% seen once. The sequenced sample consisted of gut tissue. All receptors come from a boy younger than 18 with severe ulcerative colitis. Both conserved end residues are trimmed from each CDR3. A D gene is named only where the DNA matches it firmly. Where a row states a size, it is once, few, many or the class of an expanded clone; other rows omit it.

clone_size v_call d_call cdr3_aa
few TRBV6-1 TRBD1 ASSEAGTGGYGYT
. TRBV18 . ASSPPGLPYEQY
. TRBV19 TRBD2 ASAASGGTKNIQY
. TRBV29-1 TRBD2 SADAGTSGPDTQY
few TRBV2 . ASSEEATGELF
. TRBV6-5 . ASSWGSGQGDYGYT
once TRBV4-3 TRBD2 ASSPGRGHHEQY
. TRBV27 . ASSLFGRGSIVEKLF
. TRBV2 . ASSGGVASYEQY
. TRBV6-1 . ASSEGGANYGYT
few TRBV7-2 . ASTEPGAEAF
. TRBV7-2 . ASSLYRGGDYGYT
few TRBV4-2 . ASSQEPSATNEKLF
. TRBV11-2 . ASSLWSYNEQF
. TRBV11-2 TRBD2 ASSTPLAGAETQY
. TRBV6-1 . ASSEVPGTLNSYEQY
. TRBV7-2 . ASSPVSYTQY
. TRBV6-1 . ASSVNAGHPEAF
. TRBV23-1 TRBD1 ASSPPSTGPSSYEQY
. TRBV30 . AWSVQGNSPLH
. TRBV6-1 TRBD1 ASGTGVPGNTIY
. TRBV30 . AWADRNTIY
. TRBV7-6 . ARTYRPLLYPSQNTEAF
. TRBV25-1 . ASSVVSSYEQY
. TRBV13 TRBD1 ASRFRQGDYEQY
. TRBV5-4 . ASSLGGRRPSETQY
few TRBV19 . ASSSDRSYYGYT
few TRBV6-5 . ASSRTTHGGETQY
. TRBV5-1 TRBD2 ASSLLPGKLAGGENEQF
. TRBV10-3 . AGGGGYTDTQY
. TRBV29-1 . SVVGGTGELF
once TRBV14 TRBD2 ASSLIAGLSTDTQY
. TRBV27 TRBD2 ASSPSGRFGELF
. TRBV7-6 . ASSSSGTAEQF
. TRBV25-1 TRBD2 ASRPLAGVIGEQF
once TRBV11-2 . ASSLEVASNEQF
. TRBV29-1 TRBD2 SVGGTAGERLETQY
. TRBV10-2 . ASSEGRGVGGYT
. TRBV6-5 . ASSSRDSNQPQH
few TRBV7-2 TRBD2 ASSLTGTSGAQDTQY
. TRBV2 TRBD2 ASIQRGLAGTNEQF
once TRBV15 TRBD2 ATSREVGAGDNEQF
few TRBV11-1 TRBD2 ASSYGTSGKQETQY
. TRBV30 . AWSVRLYEQY
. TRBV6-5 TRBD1 ASSSVPGQGSETQY
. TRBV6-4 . ASSPQGTGANVLT
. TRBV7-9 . ASSLVQTNEKLF
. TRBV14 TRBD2 ASSQALAGGPWKETQY
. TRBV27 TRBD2 ASSLNMAGETDTQY
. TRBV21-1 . ATLKQDGNIQY
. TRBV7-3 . ASSLNQIYNEQF
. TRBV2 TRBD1 ASSERTGGNTEAF
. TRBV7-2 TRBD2 ASSLEGLAARHTQY
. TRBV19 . ASFGHSGANVLT
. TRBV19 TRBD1 ASSSGTDRAQETQY
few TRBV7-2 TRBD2 ASSYVAGVEYEQY
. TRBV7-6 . ASSLGPRYEQY